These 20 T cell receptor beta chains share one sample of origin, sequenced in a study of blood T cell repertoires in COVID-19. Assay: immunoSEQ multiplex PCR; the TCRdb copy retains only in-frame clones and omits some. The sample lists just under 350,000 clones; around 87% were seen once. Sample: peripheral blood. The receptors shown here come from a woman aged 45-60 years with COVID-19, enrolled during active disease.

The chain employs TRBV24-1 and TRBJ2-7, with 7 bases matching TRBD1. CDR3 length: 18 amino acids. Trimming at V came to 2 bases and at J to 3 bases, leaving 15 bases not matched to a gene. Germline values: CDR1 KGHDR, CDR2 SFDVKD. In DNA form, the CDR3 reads TGTGCCACCAGTGATTCACAGGGGCCGACTCATAACTTCTACGAGCAGTACTTC. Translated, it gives CATSDSQGPTHNFYEQYF.

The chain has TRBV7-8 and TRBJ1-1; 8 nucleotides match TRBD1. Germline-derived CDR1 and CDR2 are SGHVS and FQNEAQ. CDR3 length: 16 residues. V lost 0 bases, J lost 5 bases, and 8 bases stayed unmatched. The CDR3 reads CASSLAPGGVGTEAFF. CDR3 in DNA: TGTGCCAGCAGCTTAGCGCCAGGGGGCGTGGGGACTGAAGCTTTCTTT.

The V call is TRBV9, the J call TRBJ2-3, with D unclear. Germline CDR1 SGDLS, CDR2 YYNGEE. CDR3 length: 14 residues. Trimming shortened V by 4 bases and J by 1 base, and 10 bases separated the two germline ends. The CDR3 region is CASSPDRGTDTQYF. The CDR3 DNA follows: TGTGCCAGCAGCCCCGATCGCGGCACAGATACGCAGTATTTT.

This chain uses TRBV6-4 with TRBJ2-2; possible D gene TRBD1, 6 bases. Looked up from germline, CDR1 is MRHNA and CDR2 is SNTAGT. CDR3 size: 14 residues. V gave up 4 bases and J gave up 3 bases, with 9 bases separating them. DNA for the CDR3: TGTGCCAGCAGTGTTTGGGGGCACACCGGGGAGCTGTTTTTT. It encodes CASSVWGHTGELFF.

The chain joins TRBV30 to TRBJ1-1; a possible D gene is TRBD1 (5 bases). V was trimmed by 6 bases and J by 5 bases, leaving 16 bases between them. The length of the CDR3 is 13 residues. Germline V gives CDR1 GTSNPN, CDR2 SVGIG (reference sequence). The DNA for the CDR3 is TGTGCCTGCAAGGGGCCCACCAGGACTGAAGCTTTCTTT. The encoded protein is CACKGPTRTEAFF.

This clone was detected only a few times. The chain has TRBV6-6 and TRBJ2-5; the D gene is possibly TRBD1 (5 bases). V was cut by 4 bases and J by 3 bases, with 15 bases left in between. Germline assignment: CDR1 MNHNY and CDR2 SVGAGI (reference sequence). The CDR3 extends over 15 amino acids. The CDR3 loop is CASSWGDDSEETQYF. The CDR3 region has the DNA TGTGCCAGCAGTTGGGGCGATGACAGCGAAGAGACCCAGTACTTC.

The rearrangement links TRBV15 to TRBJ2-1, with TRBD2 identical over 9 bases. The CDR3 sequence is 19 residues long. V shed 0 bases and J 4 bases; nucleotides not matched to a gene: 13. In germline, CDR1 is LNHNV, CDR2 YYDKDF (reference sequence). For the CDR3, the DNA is TGTGCCACCAGCAGAGATTCGGGGCAAACTAGCGGGCGATACAATGAGCAGTTCTTC. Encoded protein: CATSRDSGQTSGRYNEQFF.

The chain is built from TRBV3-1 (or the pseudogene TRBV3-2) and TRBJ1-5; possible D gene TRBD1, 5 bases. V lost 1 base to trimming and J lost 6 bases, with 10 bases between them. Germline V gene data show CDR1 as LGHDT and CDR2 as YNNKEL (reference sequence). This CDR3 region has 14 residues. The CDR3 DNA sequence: TGTGCCAGCAGCCAAGGGACGGGGGGTCAGCCCCAGCATTTT. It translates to CASSQGTGGQPQHF.

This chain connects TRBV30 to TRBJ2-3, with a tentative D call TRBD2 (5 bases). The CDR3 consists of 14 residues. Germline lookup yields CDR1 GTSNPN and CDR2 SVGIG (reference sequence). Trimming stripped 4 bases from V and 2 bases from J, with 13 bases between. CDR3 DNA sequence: TGTGCCTGGATCCTAGCTCAGTACACAGATACGCAGTATTTT. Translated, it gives CAWILAQYTDTQYF. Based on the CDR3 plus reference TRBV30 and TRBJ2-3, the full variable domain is SQTIHQWPATLVQPVGSPLSLECTVEGTSNPNLYWYRQAAGRGLQLLFYSVGIGQISSEVPQNLSASRPQDRQFILSSKKLLLSDSGFYLCAWILAQYTDTQYFGPGTRLTVL.

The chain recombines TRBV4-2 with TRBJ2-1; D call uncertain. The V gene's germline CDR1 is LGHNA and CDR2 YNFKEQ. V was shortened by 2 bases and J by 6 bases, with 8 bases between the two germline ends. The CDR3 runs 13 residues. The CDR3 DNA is TGTGCCAGCAGCCAAAAATTAGCCAATGAGCAGTTCTTC. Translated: CASSQKLANEQFF.

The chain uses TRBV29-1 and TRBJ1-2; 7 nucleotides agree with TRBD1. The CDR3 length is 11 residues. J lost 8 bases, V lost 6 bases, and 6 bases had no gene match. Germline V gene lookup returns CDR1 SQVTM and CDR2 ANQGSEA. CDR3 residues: CSVPTGLGYTF. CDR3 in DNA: TGCAGCGTGCCGACAGGGTTAGGCTACACCTTC. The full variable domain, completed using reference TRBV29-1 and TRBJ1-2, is SAVISQKPSRDICQRGTSLTIQCQVDSQVTMMFWYRQQPGQSLTLIATANQGSEATYESGFVIDKFPISRPNLTFSTLTVSNMSPEDSSIYLCSVPTGLGYTFGSGTRLTVV.

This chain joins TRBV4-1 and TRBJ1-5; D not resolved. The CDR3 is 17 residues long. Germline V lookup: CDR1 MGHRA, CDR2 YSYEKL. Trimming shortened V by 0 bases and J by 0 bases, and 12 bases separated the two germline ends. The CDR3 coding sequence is TGCGCCAGCAGCCAAGACCGAGAGAAGAATAGCAATCAGCCCCAGCATTTT. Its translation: CASSQDREKNSNQPQHF.

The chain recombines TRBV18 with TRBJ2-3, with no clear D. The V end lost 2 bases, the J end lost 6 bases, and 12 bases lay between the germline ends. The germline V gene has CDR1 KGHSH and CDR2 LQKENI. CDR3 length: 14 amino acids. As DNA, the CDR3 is TGTGCCAGCTCACCAACTCTGGTTTACGATACGCAGTATTTT. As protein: CASSPTLVYDTQYF.

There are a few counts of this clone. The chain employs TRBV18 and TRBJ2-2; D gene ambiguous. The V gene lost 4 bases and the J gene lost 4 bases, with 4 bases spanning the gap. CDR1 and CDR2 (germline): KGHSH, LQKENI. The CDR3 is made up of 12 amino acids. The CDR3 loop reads CASSQRTGELFF. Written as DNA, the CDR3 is TGTGCCAGCTCACAGCGCACCGGGGAGCTGTTTTTT. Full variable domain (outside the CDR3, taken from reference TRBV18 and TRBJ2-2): NAGVMQNPRHLVRRRGQEARLRCSPMKGHSHVYWYRQLPEEGLKFMVYLQKENIIDESGMPKERFSAEFPKEGPSILRIQQVVRGDSAAYFCASSQRTGELFFGEGSRLTVL.

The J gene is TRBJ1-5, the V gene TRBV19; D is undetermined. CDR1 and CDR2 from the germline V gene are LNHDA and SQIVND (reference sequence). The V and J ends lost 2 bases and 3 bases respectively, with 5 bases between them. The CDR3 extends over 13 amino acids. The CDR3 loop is CASSIQFNQPQHF. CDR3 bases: TGTGCCAGTAGTATACAATTCAATCAGCCCCAGCATTTT. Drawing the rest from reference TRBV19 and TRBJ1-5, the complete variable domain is DGGITQSPKYLFRKEGQNVTLSCEQNLNHDAMYWYRQDPGQGLRLIYYSQIVNDFQKGDIAEGYSVSREKKESFPLTVTSAQKNPTAFYLCASSIQFNQPQHFGDGTRLSIL.

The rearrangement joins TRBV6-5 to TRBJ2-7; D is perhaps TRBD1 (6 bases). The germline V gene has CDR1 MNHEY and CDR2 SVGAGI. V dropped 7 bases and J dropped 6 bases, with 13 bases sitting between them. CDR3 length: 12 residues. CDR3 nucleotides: TGTGCCAGCACCCTCAGGGGTCGCGAGCAGTACTTC. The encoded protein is CASTLRGREQYF.

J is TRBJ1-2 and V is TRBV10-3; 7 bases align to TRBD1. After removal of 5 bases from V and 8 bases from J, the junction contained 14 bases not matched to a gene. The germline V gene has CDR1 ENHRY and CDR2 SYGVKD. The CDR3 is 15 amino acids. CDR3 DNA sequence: TGTGCCATCAGTACCCGGACAGGACAATCGGGGGGCTACACCTTC. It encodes CAISTRTGQSGGYTF.

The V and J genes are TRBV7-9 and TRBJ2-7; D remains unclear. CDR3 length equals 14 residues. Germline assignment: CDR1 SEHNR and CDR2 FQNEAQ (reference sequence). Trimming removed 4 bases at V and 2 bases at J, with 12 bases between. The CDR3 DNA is TGTGCCAGCAGCTCTCAGACACGGACCTACGAGCAGTACTTC. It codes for CASSSQTRTYEQYF.

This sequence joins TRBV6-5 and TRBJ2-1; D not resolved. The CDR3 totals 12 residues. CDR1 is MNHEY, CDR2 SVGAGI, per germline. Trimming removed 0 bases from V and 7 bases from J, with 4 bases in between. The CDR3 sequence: CASSYSRNEQFF. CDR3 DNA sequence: TGTGCCAGCAGTTACTCGAGAAATGAGCAGTTCTTC.

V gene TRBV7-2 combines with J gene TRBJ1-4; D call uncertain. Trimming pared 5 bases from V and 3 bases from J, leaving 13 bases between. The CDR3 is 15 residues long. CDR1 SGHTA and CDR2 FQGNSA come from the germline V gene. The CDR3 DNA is TGTGCCAGCAGCCACCCGAACTCGCCTAATGAAAAACTGTTTTTT. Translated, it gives CASSHPNSPNEKLFF.